This record looks at one T cell receptor (beta chain) sequence and its context. Libraries were prepared by immunoSEQ multiplex PCR; TCRdb keeps only in-frame clonotypes and omits some of them. The sample lists around 260,000 clones; about 89% were seen once. The source of the sample is a study of blood T cell repertoires in COVID-19. Trimming shortened V by 3 bases and J by 4 bases, and 12 bases separated the two germline ends. From germline, CDR1 is KGHSH and CDR2 LQKENI. This CDR3 is built from 14 residues. The V call is TRBV18, the J call TRBJ1-2, with D possibly being TRBD1 (5 bases). This clonotype was obtained from a man in his thirties or forties with acute or convalescent COVID-19. The sample comprised peripheral blood. The CDR3 loop reads CASSPEGRFYGYTF. The CDR3 coding sequence is TGTGCCAGCTCACCGGAGGGACGTTTCTATGGCTACACCTTC.